Presented here are 25 T cell receptor beta chains from one specimen sequenced in a study of spatial heterogeneity in lung cancer. General study points: Tumoral mutation counts were tracked by counts of expanded intratumoral alpha and beta TCRs.

These receptors' targets are unknown. As to time point: sample taken at primary tumor resection. TCRdb ran MiXCR on the 5' RACE reads and lists one entry per CDR3 protein. The sample consists of 14,000 or so distinct CDR3 sequences, approximately 4.5% of them appearing once. Sequenced material: lung tumor tissue, taken at surgery. The receptors here all came from a female donor with early-stage non-small cell lung cancer.

This clonotype was observed at least ten times. This beta chain is an off-target read within a library intended for alpha chains, so its frequency means little. The chain combines TRBV20-1 with TRBJ2-3, with TRBD2 matching 7 bases. The CDR3 is made up of 15 amino acids. Per germline, CDR1 DFQATT and CDR2 SNEGSKA (reference sequence). Unmatched junction bases numbered 4, after V lost 0 bases and J lost 1 base. DNA of the CDR3: TGCAGTGCTAGAGATCGGGGGGAAGGCACAGATACGCAGTATTTT. Translating gives CSARDRGEGTDTQYF.

Turning to this clonotype: As an off-target read in a library built for alpha chains, this beta chain has a frequency of little significance. This chain joins TRBV5-1 and TRBJ2-3; D may correspond to TRBD1 or TRBD2 (5 bases each). V was clipped by 2 bases and J by 2 bases, with 18 bases between them. The CDR3 totals 17 residues. The V gene's germline CDR1 is SGHRS and CDR2 YFSETQ. The CDR3 loop reads CASSLHSQWGSTDTQYF. CDR3 nucleotide sequence: TGCGCCAGCAGCTTACATTCCCAGTGGGGGTCCACAGATACGCAGTATTTT.

In regard to this clonotype: The library was designed around alpha chains, so this beta chain is a stray read whose abundance carries little weight. The CDR3 region has the DNA TGTGCCAGCAGTTATGGACTATCCCAAGAGACCCAGTACTTC. Translating gives CASSYGLSQETQYF. The rearrangement joins TRBV7-2 to TRBJ2-5, with a tentative D call TRBD2 (6 bases). V lost 6 bases and J 1 base, leaving 12 bases between the germline ends. Germline V gene data show CDR1 as SGHTA and CDR2 as FQGNSA. This CDR3 is built from 14 residues.

This clonotype occurred many times. A library prepared for alpha chains yielded this beta chain as an off-target read; its size is of little meaning. The rearrangement joins TRBV6-5 to TRBJ1-1; TRBD1 aligns across 7 bases. This CDR3 has 15 amino acids. Looked up from germline, CDR1 is MNHEY and CDR2 is SVGAGI. Trimming removed 7 bases from V and 11 bases from J; junction bases left unmatched: 19. Here the CDR3 reads CASIPPGSKTGRAFF. CDR3 DNA: TGTGCCAGCATCCCACCCGGGTCCAAGACAGGGAGGGCTTTCTTT.

This clonotype was recorded at least ten times. This beta chain lies outside the target of a library built for alpha chains; its clone size means little. The chain joins TRBV7-3 to TRBJ2-7; 9 bases map to TRBD1. The junction had 5 bases not matched to a gene; V was cut back by 3 bases and J by 5 bases. The germline gives CDR1 SGHTA, CDR2 FQGTGA. This CDR3 has 14 amino acids. Here the CDR3 reads CASSLGTGKNEQYF. In DNA, the CDR3 is TGTGCCAGCAGCTTGGGGACAGGGAAGAACGAGCAGTACTTC.

On this clonotype: This beta chain slipped into a library made for alpha chains as a stray read, so its size is not meaningful. The chain carries TRBV20-1 and TRBJ2-5, with D perhaps matching TRBD2 (7 bases). There are 13 residues in the CDR3. Per germline, CDR1 DFQATT and CDR2 SNEGSKA (reference sequence). V was shortened by 3 bases and J by 5 bases, with 13 bases between the two germline ends. The CDR3 protein is CSASTGGSETQYF. In DNA form, the CDR3 reads TGCAGTGCTAGTACGGGGGGCAGCGAGACCCAGTACTTC.

Points on this clonotype: The size of this beta chain means little, since it is a stray read in a library made for alpha chains. This chain links TRBV7-2 with TRBJ2-5, with 13 bases aligning to TRBD2. The trim removed 5 bases at V and 5 bases at J, leaving 2 bases unmatched. Germline loops: CDR1 SGHTA, CDR2 FQGNSA. There are 14 residues in the CDR3. The CDR3 DNA reads as TGTGCCAGCAGCAAGGGACTAGCGGGGGAGACCCAGTACTTC. This sequence encodes CASSKGLAGETQYF.

For this clonotype: A library made for alpha chains picked up this beta chain off target, so its size means little. This chain connects TRBV14 to TRBJ2-7, with a possible D match to TRBD2 (5 bases). Germline V gene data show CDR1 as SGHDN and CDR2 as FVKESK. The CDR3 loop spans 12 amino acids. V lost 4 bases and J 2 bases, leaving 6 bases between the germline ends. This chain's CDR3 is CASSPRAYEQYF. CDR3 DNA: TGTGCCAGCAGCCCGCGGGCCTACGAGCAGTACTTC.

This clonotype was detected many times. Since the library was made to target alpha chains, this beta chain is a stray read and its abundance is not meaningful. V is TRBV20-1 and J is TRBJ2-4; D could derive from TRBD1 or TRBD2 (5 bases each). The V gene lost 3 bases and the J gene lost 9 bases, with 12 bases spanning the gap. The germline V gene encodes CDR1 DFQATT and CDR2 SNEGSKA (reference sequence). The CDR3 has 12 residues. The DNA for the CDR3 is TGCAGTGCTAGGGCCGGGGCTCCCATTCAGTACTTC. This sequence encodes CSARAGAPIQYF.

This clonotype has ten or more counts. Because this beta chain is a stray read in a library intended to capture alpha chains, its abundance should not be given much weight. The gene calls are TRBV2 and TRBJ1-5; D remains ambiguous. The CDR3 runs to 13 residues. CDR1 is SNHLY and CDR2 is FYNNEI in the germline V gene. V gave up 7 bases and J gave up 2 bases, with 9 bases separating them. CDR3 in DNA: TGTGCCAGCAAGGGAGTAGGCAATCAGCCCCAGCATTTT. Protein product: CASKGVGNQPQHF.

This clonotype was counted many times. With the library built for alpha chains, this beta chain is off target and its frequency is not meaningful. CDR3 sequence (DNA): TGCAGCACCTACAGATCCCAAGAGACCCAGTACTTC. Protein: CSTYRSQETQYF. The chain links TRBV29-1 to TRBJ2-5; D uncertain. The germline gives CDR1 SQVTM, CDR2 ANQGSEA. Trimming removed 8 bases from V and 1 base from J, with 11 bases in between. This CDR3 is built from 12 residues.

This clonotype was seen ten or more times. The junction does not match germline at one end; this may be a read error. Being off target in a library aimed at alpha chains, this beta chain has a size of little meaning. CDR3 sequence: CASSGRRANYGYTF. For the CDR3, the DNA is TGTGCCAGTAGCGGACGCAGAGCTAACTATGGCTACACCTTC. This chain uses TRBV9 with TRBJ1-2; the D is unclear. There are 14 residues in the CDR3. CDR1 and CDR2 (germline): SGDLS, YYNGEE.

Many counts were recorded for this clonotype. This beta chain is off target for a library built for alpha chains, so its abundance means little. This rearrangement joins TRBV3-1 to TRBJ2-3; 13 nucleotides match TRBD2. Germline lookup yields CDR1 LGHDT and CDR2 YNNKEL (reference sequence). V lost 1 base to trimming and J lost 6 bases; unmatched junction nucleotides: 4. The CDR3 is made up of 16 amino acids. The CDR3 reads CASSQAGLAGADTQYF. As DNA, the CDR3 is TGTGCCAGCAGCCAAGCAGGACTAGCGGGGGCGGATACGCAGTATTTT.

This clonotype was seen a handful of times. The germline gene is not matched at one end of the junction; a read error may be the cause. Being off target in a library aimed at alpha chains, this beta chain has a size of little meaning. This sequence joins TRBV28 and TRBJ2-7; 7 nucleotides align to TRBD2. Per germline, CDR1 MDHEN and CDR2 SYDVKM. This CDR3 is built from 14 residues. Here the CDR3 DNA reads TGTGTCAGCGGGAAGGAAGACAGATCCTACGAGCAGTACTTC. This sequence encodes CVSGKEDRSYEQYF.

This clonotype was picked up many times. Being off target in a library aimed at alpha chains, this beta chain has a size of little meaning. The gene calls are TRBV19 and TRBJ2-3; D is perhaps TRBD2 (5 bases). The germline V gene has CDR1 LNHDA and CDR2 SQIVND (reference sequence). V was clipped by 1 base and J by 6 bases, with 11 bases between them. There are 14 residues in the CDR3. In DNA, the CDR3 is TGTGCCAGTAGTATAGTTTCACTAGGCGATACGCAGTATTTT. Translated, it gives CASSIVSLGDTQYF.

This clonotype was counted many times. This beta chain appears as a stray read in a library generated for alpha chains; its size is not informative. As DNA, the CDR3 is TGCGCCAGCAGTCAATATTCAGATACGCAGTATTTT. Its translation is CASSQYSDTQYF. The chain employs TRBV10-2 and TRBJ2-3, with D unresolved. V was clipped by 5 bases and J by 4 bases, with 7 bases between them. CDR3 size: 12 residues. Germline V gene lookup returns CDR1 WSHSY and CDR2 SAAADI.

By share of the sample, this clonotype is medium-sized (0.01 to 0.1%). As an off-target read in a library built for alpha chains, this beta chain has a frequency of little significance. The genes are TRBV12-3 or TRBV12-4 and TRBJ2-7; D uncertain. The CDR3 consists of 12 residues. Trimming stripped 1 base from V and 4 bases from J, with 5 bases between. Written as DNA, the CDR3 is TGTGCCAGCAGTTTAGACCTATACGAGCAGTACTTC. This encodes CASSLDLYEQYF.

In its sample, this clonotype was seen many times. In a library made to pick up alpha chains, this beta chain is a stray read with a size that means little. This chain joins TRBV9 and TRBJ2-5; 9 bases are shared with TRBD2. Germline V gene sequence: CDR1 SGDLS, CDR2 YYNGEE. CDR3 length: 16 amino acids. The V gene end was trimmed by 3 bases and the J gene end by 0 bases; junction bases not matched to a gene: 6. In DNA, the CDR3 is TGTGCCAGCAGCGCAAGCCTAGCGGGGTACCAAGAGACCCAGTACTTC. Protein product: CASSASLAGYQETQYF. The full variable domain, its missing parts supplied by reference TRBV9 and TRBJ2-5, is DSGVTQTPKHLITATGQRVTLRCSPRSGDLSVYWYQQSLDQGLQFLIQYYNGEERAKGNILERFSAQQFPDLHSELNLSSLELGDSALYFCASSASLAGYQETQYFGPGTRLLVL.

This clonotype appeared many times. Found in a library prepared for alpha chains, this beta chain is an off-target read, and its abundance has little meaning. The chain has TRBV20-1 and TRBJ1-5; 8 positions match TRBD1. The CDR3 sequence is 17 residues long. The trim removed 0 bases at V and 2 bases at J, leaving 9 bases unmatched. Germline V gene data show CDR1 as DFQATT and CDR2 as SNEGSKA (reference sequence). The CDR3 loop reads CSARDLTGAGGNQPQHF. The CDR3 nucleotides are TGCAGTGCTAGAGATCTGACAGGGGCGGGGGGCAATCAGCCCCAGCATTTT.

This clonotype was counted ten times or more. The library was built for alpha chains, so this beta chain is an off-target read and its size means little. The rearrangement links TRBV3-1 to TRBJ2-1; D possibly corresponds to TRBD2 (6 bases). The CDR3 loop spans 14 amino acids. The germline gives CDR1 LGHDT, CDR2 YNNKEL (reference sequence). The germline V and J ends were trimmed by 4 bases and 8 bases, with 15 bases remaining between them. The CDR3 DNA reads TGTGCCAGCAGCCCCCCCTTTGAGCGGGATGAGCAGTTCTTC. Translated, it gives CASSPPFERDEQFF.

This clonotype was seen at least ten times. This beta chain slipped into a library made for alpha chains as a stray read, so its size is not meaningful. The V gene is TRBV29-1, the J gene TRBJ2-3; no clear D gene. Trimming cost V 3 bases and J 6 bases, with 10 bases left between them. This CDR3 has 12 amino acids. Germline CDR1 is SQVTM and CDR2 is ANQGSEA. In DNA form, the CDR3 reads TGCAGCGTTGATATCGATCAGGATACGCAGTATTTT. As protein: CSVDIDQDTQYF.

This clonotype has a count of ten or more. This beta chain appears as a stray read in a library generated for alpha chains; its size is not informative. The chain is built from TRBV12-3 or TRBV12-4 and TRBJ1-5, with D hard to call. This CDR3 has 13 amino acids. Trimming shortened V by 9 bases and J by 9 bases, and 18 bases separated the two germline ends. CDR3 in DNA: TGTGCCAGTAACGAGGACGGCACCGGGCCCCAGCATTTT. Translated: CASNEDGTGPQHF.

This clonotype was seen ten or more times. The library was built for alpha chains, so this beta chain is an off-target read and its size means little. The V and J genes are TRBV24-1 and TRBJ2-3, with D possibly being TRBD1 (5 bases). CDR1 and CDR2 from the germline V gene are KGHDR and SFDVKD. Trimming removed 3 bases at V and 3 bases at J, with 12 bases between. The CDR3 runs to 15 residues. In DNA, the CDR3 is TGTGCCACCAGTGATGACTCAGGGAAAACAGATACGCAGTATTTT. Protein product: CATSDDSGKTDTQYF.

There are many counts of this clonotype. Because the library targeted alpha chains, this beta chain is an off-target read whose size means little. V is TRBV25-1 and J is TRBJ2-1; D uncertain. The CDR3 is 11 amino acids. Looked up from germline, CDR1 is MGHDK and CDR2 is SYGVNS. The V gene lost 8 bases and the J gene lost 9 bases, with 11 bases spanning the gap. CDR3 bases: TGTGCCAGCCGTCAAGAAGGTGAGCAGTTCTTC. Amino acids: CASRQEGEQFF.

The table lists this clonotype with many counts. A library made for alpha chains picked up this beta chain off target, so its size means little. The gene calls are TRBV7-9 and TRBJ2-2; tentative D call: TRBD2 (7 bases). Germline assignment: CDR1 SEHNR and CDR2 FQNEAQ (reference sequence). The V gene lost 4 bases and the J gene lost 2 bases, with 14 bases spanning the gap. This CDR3 spans 16 amino acids. The CDR3 DNA sequence: TGTGCCAGCAGCTCCAAGGGGGGGCCCAACACCGGGGAGCTGTTTTTT. It translates to CASSSKGGPNTGELFF.